This record concerns one T cell receptor beta chain sequence. The antigen remains unidentified. Germline CDR1 ENHRY, CDR2 SYGVKD. The CDR3 contains 15 residues. The junction had 13 bases not matched to a gene; V was cut back by 10 bases and J by 4 bases. The sample belongs to a study of identical twins. Study-level points and caveats: Abundant beta clonotypes from cord blood bore fewer insertions; memory repertoires lacked this pattern. Invariant MAIT and iNKT cells are populations that could partly confound zero-insertion analyses.

The authors used template switching to add a universal primer site and gave cDNA unique molecular identifiers. TCRdb re-called the 5' RACE reads through MiXCR, storing one row per CDR3 protein. Of around 690,000 distinct CDR3 sequences listed, about 20% were seen once; the top ten hold roughly 4%. These same records also appear under a second study, on T cells expressing NK-cell markers. That work states: Similarly, these clonotypes led the CD3+CD56-NKG2C+ fraction as well in a handful of donors.

The J gene is TRBJ2-1, the V gene TRBV10-3, with 7 bases identical to TRBD2. This receptor was obtained from a woman aged 18-30 years in good health. The sample was PBMCs. Here the CDR3 DNA reads TGTGCCACCACATGGCGGGAGAGTTCGTACAATGAGCAGTTCTTC. As protein: CATTWRESSYNEQFF.